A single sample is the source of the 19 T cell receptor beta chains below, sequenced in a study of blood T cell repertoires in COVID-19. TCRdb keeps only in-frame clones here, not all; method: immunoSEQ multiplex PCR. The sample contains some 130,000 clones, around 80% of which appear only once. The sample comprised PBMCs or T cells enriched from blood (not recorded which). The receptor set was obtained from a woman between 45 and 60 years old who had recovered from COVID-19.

CDR3 protein: CASSSGTEPSPLHF. CDR3 coding DNA: TGCGCCAGCAGCTCCGGGACAGAGCCTTCACCCCTCCACTTT. This rearrangement joins TRBV5-1 to TRBJ1-6; 7 bases line up with TRBD1. The CDR3 extends over 14 amino acids. Germline V gene lookup returns CDR1 SGHRS and CDR2 YFSETQ. V lost 3 bases and J lost 9; bases outside the gene matches: 6.

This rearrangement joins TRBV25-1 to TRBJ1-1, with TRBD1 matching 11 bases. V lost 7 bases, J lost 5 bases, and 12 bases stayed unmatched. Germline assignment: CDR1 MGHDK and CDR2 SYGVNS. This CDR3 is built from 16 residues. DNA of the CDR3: TGTGCCAGCAAGAAAGGTGGACAGGGGGCAAGGACTGAAGCTTTCTTT. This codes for CASKKGGQGARTEAFF.

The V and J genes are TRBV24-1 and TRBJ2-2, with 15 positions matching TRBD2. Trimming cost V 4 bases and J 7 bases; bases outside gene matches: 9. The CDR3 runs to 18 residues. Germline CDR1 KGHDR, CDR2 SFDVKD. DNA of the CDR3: TGTGCCACCAGTGAGTCCGGACTAGCGGGGGGGCCGGACGGGGAGCTGTTTTTT. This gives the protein CATSESGLAGGPDGELFF.

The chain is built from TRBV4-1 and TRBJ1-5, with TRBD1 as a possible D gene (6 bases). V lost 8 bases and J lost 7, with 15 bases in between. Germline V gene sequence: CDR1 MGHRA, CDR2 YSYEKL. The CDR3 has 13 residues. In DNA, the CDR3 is TGCGCCAGCTCCTCGGGGGGCGCGCAGCCCCAGCATTTT. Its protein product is CASSSGGAQPQHF.

DNA of the CDR3: TGTGCCAGCAGCCTCCGACAGGACTATGGCTACACCTTC. Amino acids: CASSLRQDYGYTF. This chain links TRBV9 with TRBJ1-2; TRBD1 might be the D (6 bases). Germline lookup yields CDR1 SGDLS and CDR2 YYNGEE. The CDR3 length is 13 residues. V was trimmed by 4 bases and J by 3 bases, leaving 10 bases between them. Full variable domain (missing parts from reference TRBV9 and TRBJ1-2): DSGVTQTPKHLITATGQRVTLRCSPRSGDLSVYWYQQSLDQGLQFLIQYYNGEERAKGNILERFSAQQFPDLHSELNLSSLELGDSALYFCASSLRQDYGYTFGSGTRLTVV.

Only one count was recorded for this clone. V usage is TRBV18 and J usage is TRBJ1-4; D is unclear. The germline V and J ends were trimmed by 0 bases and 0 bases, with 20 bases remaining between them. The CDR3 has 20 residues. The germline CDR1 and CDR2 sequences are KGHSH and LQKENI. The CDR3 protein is CASSPPGLTALPPTNEKLFF. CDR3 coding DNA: TGTGCCAGCTCACCACCTGGTCTAACAGCTCTTCCTCCAACTAATGAAAAACTGTTTTTT.

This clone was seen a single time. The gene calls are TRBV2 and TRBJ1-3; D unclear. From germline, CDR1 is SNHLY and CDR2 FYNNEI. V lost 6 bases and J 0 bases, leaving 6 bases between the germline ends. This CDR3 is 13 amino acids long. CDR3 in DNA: TGTGCCAGCAGGGCTGACTCTGGAAACACCATATATTTT. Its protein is CASRADSGNTIYF.

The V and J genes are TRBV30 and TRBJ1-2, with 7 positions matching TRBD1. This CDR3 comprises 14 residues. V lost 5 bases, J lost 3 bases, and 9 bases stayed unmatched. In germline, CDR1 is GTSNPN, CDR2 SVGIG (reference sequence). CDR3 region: CAWSGQLFHYGYTF. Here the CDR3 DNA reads TGTGCCTGGTCGGGACAGCTGTTCCACTATGGCTACACCTTC.

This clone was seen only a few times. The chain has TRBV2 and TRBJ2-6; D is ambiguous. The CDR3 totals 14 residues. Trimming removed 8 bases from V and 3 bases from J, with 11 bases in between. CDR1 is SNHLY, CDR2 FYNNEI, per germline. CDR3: CASHRTFGANVLTF. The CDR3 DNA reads TGTGCCAGCCACCGCACTTTTGGGGCCAACGTCCTGACTTTC.

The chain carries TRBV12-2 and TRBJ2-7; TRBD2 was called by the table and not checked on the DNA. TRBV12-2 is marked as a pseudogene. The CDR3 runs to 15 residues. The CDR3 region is CASRLVVFSSYEQYV. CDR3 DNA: TGTGCAAGTCGCTTAGTTGTATTTAGCTCCTACGAGCAGTACGTC.

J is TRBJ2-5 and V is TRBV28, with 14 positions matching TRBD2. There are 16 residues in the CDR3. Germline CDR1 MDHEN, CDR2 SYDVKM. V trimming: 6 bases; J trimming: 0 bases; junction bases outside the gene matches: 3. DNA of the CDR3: TGTGCCAGCAGCTCGGGACTAGCGGGGGACCAAGAGACCCAGTACTTC. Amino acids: CASSSGLAGDQETQYF.

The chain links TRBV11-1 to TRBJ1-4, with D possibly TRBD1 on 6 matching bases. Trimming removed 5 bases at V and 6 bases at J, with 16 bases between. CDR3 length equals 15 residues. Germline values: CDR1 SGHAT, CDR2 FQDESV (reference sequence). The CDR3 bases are TGTGCCAGCAGCGCGCAAGGGGGATGGGATGAAAAACTGTTTTTT. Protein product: CASSAQGGWDEKLFF.

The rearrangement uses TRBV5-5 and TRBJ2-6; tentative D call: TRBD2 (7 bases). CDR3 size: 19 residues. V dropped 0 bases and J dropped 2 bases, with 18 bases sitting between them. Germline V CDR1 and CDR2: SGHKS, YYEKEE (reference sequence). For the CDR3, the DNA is TGTGCCAGCAGCTTGGTGTCGGGGGGCCTGTTGACTGGGGCCAACGTCCTGACTTTC. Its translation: CASSLVSGGLLTGANVLTF.

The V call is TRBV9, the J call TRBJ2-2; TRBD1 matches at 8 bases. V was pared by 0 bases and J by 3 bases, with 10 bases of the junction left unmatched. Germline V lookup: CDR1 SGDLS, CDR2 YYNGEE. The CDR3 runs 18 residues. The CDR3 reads CASSVGSGQGFYTGELFF. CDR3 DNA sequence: TGTGCCAGCAGCGTAGGTTCTGGACAGGGATTTTACACCGGGGAGCTGTTTTTT. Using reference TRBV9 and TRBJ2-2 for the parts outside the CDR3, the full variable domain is DSGVTQTPKHLITATGQRVTLRCSPRSGDLSVYWYQQSLDQGLQFLIQYYNGEERAKGNILERFSAQQFPDLHSELNLSSLELGDSALYFCASSVGSGQGFYTGELFFGEGSRLTVL.

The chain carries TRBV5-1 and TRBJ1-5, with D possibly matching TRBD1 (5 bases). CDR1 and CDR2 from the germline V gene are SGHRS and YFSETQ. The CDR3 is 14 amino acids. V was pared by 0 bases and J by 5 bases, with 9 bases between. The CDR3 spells CASSLAGGDQPQHF. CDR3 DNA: TGCGCCAGCAGCTTGGCTGGGGGGGATCAGCCCCAGCATTTT. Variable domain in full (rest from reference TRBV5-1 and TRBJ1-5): KAGVTQTPRYLIKTRGQQVTLSCSPISGHRSVSWYQQTPGQGLQFLFEYFSETQRNKGNFPGRFSGRQFSNSRSEMNVSTLELGDSALYLCASSLAGGDQPQHFGDGTRLSIL.

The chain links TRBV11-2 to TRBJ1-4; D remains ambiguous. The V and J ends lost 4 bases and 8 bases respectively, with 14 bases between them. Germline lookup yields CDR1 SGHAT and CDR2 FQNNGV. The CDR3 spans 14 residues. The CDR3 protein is CASSSQREGEKLFF. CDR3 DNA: TGTGCCAGCAGCTCCCAGCGGGAAGGCGAAAAACTGTTTTTT.

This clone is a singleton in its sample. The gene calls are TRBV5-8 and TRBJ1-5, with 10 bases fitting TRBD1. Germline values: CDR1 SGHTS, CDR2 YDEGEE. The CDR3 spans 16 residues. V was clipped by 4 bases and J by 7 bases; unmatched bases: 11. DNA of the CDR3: TGTGCCAGCAGCCGGAGGGGACAGGGGATTGGGCAGCCCCAGCATTTT. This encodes CASSRRGQGIGQPQHF.

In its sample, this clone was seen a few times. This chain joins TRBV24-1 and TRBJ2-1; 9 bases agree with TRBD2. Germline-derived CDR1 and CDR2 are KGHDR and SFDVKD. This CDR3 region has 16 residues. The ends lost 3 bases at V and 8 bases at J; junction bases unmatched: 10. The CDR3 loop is CATSDPTSGRIDEQFF. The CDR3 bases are TGTGCCACCAGTGATCCAACCAGCGGGAGGATAGATGAGCAGTTCTTC.

The CDR3 DNA reads as TGTGCCACTACAGGGGCGGCTAATGAAAAACTGTTTTTT. Residues: CATTGAANEKLFF. V usage is TRBV10-3 and J usage is TRBJ1-4, with TRBD1 matching 7 bases. Germline V lookup: CDR1 ENHRY, CDR2 SYGVKD. CDR3 length equals 13 residues. V lost 10 bases and J lost 3; bases outside the gene matches: 5.